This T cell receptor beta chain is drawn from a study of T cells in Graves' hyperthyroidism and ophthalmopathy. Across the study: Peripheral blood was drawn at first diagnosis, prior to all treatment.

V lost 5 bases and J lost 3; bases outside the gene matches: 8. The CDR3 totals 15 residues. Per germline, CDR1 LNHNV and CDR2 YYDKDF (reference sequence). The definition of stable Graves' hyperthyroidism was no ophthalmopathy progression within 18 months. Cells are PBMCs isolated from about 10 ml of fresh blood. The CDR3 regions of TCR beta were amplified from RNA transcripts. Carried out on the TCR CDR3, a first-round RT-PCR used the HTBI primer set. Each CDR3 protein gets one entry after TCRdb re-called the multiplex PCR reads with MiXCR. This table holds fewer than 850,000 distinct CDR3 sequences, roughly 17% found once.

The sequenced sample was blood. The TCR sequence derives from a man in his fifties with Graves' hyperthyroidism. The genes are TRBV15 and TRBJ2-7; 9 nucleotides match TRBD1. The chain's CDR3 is CATSRRPGQGYEQYF. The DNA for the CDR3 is TGTGCCACCAGCCGGAGGCCGGGACAGGGCTACGAGCAGTACTTC.